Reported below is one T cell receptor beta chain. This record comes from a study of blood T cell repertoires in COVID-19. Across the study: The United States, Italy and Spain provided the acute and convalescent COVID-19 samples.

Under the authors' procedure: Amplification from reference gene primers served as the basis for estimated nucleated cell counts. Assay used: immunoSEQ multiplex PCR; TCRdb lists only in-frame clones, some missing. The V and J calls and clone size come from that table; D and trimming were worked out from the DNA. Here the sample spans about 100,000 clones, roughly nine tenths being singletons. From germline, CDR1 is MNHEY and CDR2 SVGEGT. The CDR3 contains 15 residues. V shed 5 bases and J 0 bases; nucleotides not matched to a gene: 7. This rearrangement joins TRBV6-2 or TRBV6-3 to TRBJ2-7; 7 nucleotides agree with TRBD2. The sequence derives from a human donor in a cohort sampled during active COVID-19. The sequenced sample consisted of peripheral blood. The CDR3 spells CASSHRLAGSYEQYF. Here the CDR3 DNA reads TGTGCCAGCAGTCATAGACTAGCTGGCTCCTACGAGCAGTACTTC.